This is a list of T cell receptor beta chains from one sample in a study of blood T cell repertoires in COVID-19. TCRdb's table, derived via immunoSEQ multiplex PCR, lists solely in-frame clones and lacks some. The sample has 93,000 or so clones, about 90% seen once; the top ten hold around 3.2%. Sample: peripheral blood. Receptors originate from a human donor in a cohort sampled during active COVID-19. Each CDR3 is given with its conserved first and last residue. Fields, in order: V gene, J gene, clone size, D gene, CDR3 DNA, CDR3 protein. The D gene is left open where the match is weak. The listing skips clone size in some rows; elsewhere it reads once, few, many or a size class.

TRBV21-1,TRBJ1-1,-,-,TGTGCCAGCAGCCCCTCGGGGGGGGGTATTACTGAAGCTTTCTTT,CASSPSGGGITEAFF
TRBV28,TRBJ2-2,-,-,TGTGCCAGCAGTTTTCATGGGCAGCCCGTCGGGGAGCTGTTTTTT,CASSFHGQPVGELFF
TRBV9,TRBJ2-3,-,TRBD2,TGTGCCAGCAGCTTGCGGGGGGACGGCACAGATACGCAGTATTTT,CASSLRGDGTDTQYF
TRBV27,TRBJ2-7,-,TRBD1,TGTGCCAGCAGTTTATCGGACAGGGGGCGATACGAGCAGTACTTC,CASSLSDRGRYEQYF
TRBV11-3,TRBJ2-1,-,TRBD2,TGTGCCAGCAGCTTAGGCGGGGGGGCCTACAATGAGCAGTTCTTC,CASSLGGGAYNEQFF
TRBV5-5,TRBJ2-1,-,-,TGTGCCAGCAGCTTGAGGACAGCTCAGCCCTACAATGAGCAGTTCTTC,CASSLRTAQPYNEQFF
TRBV19,TRBJ1-3,-,-,TGTGCCAGTAGTCGACAGTCCTCTGGAAACACCATATATTTT,CASSRQSSGNTIYF
TRBV18,TRBJ1-2,-,TRBD1,TGTGCCAGCTCACCACGCGGGACAGGGGAGGCCCGAGGCTATGGCTACACCTTC,CASSPRGTGEARGYGYTF
TRBV11-2,TRBJ2-1,-,-,TGTGCCAGCAGCGGCCCTAGGGGTGAGCAGTTCTTC,CASSGPRGEQFF
TRBV5-8,TRBJ2-1,-,-,TGTGCCAGCTGCGACCGGGACGCGGGATACAATGAGCAGTTCTTC,CASCDRDAGYNEQFF
TRBV5-1,TRBJ2-3,-,TRBD1,TGCGCCAGCAACACAGGGGGAAGGGACACAGATACGCAGTATTTT,CASNTGGRDTDTQYF
TRBV14,TRBJ2-5,once,TRBD2,TGTGCCAGCAGCAGCCAGCGGGGATACCAAGAGACCCAGTACTTC,CASSSQRGYQETQYF
TRBV30,TRBJ1-5,few,TRBD1,TGTGCCTGGGGGACAGGGGTCCTTGATCAGCCCCAGCATTTT,CAWGTGVLDQPQHF
TRBV14,TRBJ1-3,-,TRBD1,TGTGCCAGCAGCCAAGTCTATGGGACAGGCACGGGAAACACCATATATTTT,CASSQVYGTGTGNTIYF
TRBV6-5,TRBJ2-7,-,-,TGTGCCAGCAGCGGGCCTAGCGACTACGAGCAGTACTTC,CASSGPSDYEQYF
TRBV5-1,TRBJ1-5,-,TRBD1,TGCGCCAGCAGCTTGGGGGACAGAGATCAGCCCCAGCATTTT,CASSLGDRDQPQHF
TRBV30,TRBJ1-6,-,TRBD1,TGTGCCTGGAGTGTTGGACAGGACCATTCACCCCTCCACTTT,CAWSVGQDHSPLHF
TRBV9,TRBJ1-6,-,-,TGTGCCAGCAGCCCACAGTTGGGCTCACCCCTCCACTTT,CASSPQLGSPLHF
TRBV3-1/TRBV3-2,TRBJ1-4,-,-,TGTGCCAGCAGCCAGGGAGGAGGGTATGAAAAACTGTTTTTT,CASSQGGGYEKLFF
TRBV6-5,TRBJ2-2,-,-,TGTGCCAGCGCGGAGGGGCATTTCACCGGGGAGCTGTTTTTT,CASAEGHFTGELFF
TRBV9,TRBJ2-7,-,TRBD2,TGTGCCAGCAGCGTGGGGCTAGCGGAGGGCCACGAGCAGTACTTC,CASSVGLAEGHEQYF
TRBV10-2,TRBJ1-5,-,TRBD1,TGCGCCAGCAGTGTCTCGACAGGGAATCAGCCCCAGCATTTT,CASSVSTGNQPQHF
TRBV7-2,TRBJ1-3,once,-,TGTGCCAGCAGCTTCGGTGGAAACACCATATATTTT,CASSFGGNTIYF
TRBV7-9,TRBJ2-1,-,TRBD2,TGTGCCAGCAGCTTCGGGACTAGCGGGAGTGCGAGCTCCTACAATGAGCAGTTCTTC,CASSFGTSGSASSYNEQFF
TRBV29-1,TRBJ1-2,-,-,TGCAGCGTTGAAGACCCCGGCTATGGCTACACCTTC,CSVEDPGYGYTF
TRBV18,TRBJ1-1,-,-,TGTGCCAGCTCACCAGGGGCCCCGAACACTGAAGCTTTCTTT,CASSPGAPNTEAFF
TRBV11-2,TRBJ2-7,-,-,TGTGCCAGCAGCTTAGGTCCTGACAGTTACGAGCAGTACTTC,CASSLGPDSYEQYF
TRBV4-2,TRBJ2-7,medium-sized,TRBD2,TGTGCCAGCAGCCAAGAGTTTGGCGGGAGCATCCCCTACGAGCAGTACTTC,CASSQEFGGSIPYEQYF
TRBV30,TRBJ1-4,-,-,TGTGCCTGGAGTGTGGAGGGGAGGTATGAAAAACTGTTTTTT,CAWSVEGRYEKLFF
TRBV4-1,TRBJ2-3,-,TRBD2,TGCGCCAGCAGCCGACAAACTAGCGGGAGGGATACGCAGTATTTT,CASSRQTSGRDTQYF
TRBV29-1,TRBJ1-1,-,TRBD1,TGCAGCGGGATGGACAGGGGGCCGGGGATGAACACTGAAGCTTTCTTT,CSGMDRGPGMNTEAFF
TRBV6-5,TRBJ1-5,-,-,TGTGCCAGCGCAGGCCAGGGGATCGGCAATCAGCCCCAGCATTTT,CASAGQGIGNQPQHF
TRBV28,TRBJ1-2,-,TRBD1,TGTGCCAGCACCCTGACAGGGAGTATTGTGGGCTACACCTTC,CASTLTGSIVGYTF
TRBV6-5,TRBJ2-7,-,TRBD2,TGTGCCAGCAGGTACTCGACTAGCGGGGGGGGCTACGAGCAGTACTTC,CASRYSTSGGGYEQYF
TRBV5-4,TRBJ1-4,-,TRBD1,TGTGCCAGCAGCTTGGGACAGGGGGAAAAACTGTTTTTT,CASSLGQGEKLFF